This T cell receptor beta chain was observed in a study of blood T cells in healthy people across ages. Regarding the study as a whole: Changes seen in expanded clonotypes were possibly confounded by donor CMV status left unknown.

About this clonotype: Antigen unknown.

Then a second PCR, running roughly 7 to 11 cycles, was carried out with a sample-barcoded 5' primer and a J-beta primer mix. TCRdb called the 5' RACE reads again in MiXCR, with one record for every CDR3 protein. This table has approximately 940,000 distinct CDR3 sequences, around 46% appearing once. The sample consisted of blood. This TCR was sampled from a man aged 30 to 39 in good health.

Here the CDR3 reads CASPRWADQETQYF. CDR3 sequence (DNA): TGCGCCAGCCCCAGGTGGGCAGACCAAGAGACCCAGTACTTC. J is TRBJ2-5 and V is TRBV4-3; D uncertain. The CDR3 consists of 14 residues. Per germline, CDR1 LGHNA and CDR2 YSLEER. V gave up 8 bases and J gave up 0 bases, with 13 bases separating them.